The source of this T cell receptor delta chain is a study of Vδ1+ human thymocytes. Extracted RNA was reverse transcribed into cDNA. CDR3 amplicons came from multiplex PCR with pooled V-gene forward and constant-region reverse primers. TCRdb used CATT to re-call clones from the multiplex PCR reads. The profile shows about 58,000 delta-chain clones, around 16% of them singletons. Concerning this clone itself: Antigen specificity is unknown.

Sorted Vdelta1+ thymocytes were about 97% to 99.6% pure. V was pared by 3 bases and J by 2 bases, with 22 bases between. The length of the CDR3 is 18 residues. Germline values: CDR1 TSWWSYY, CDR2 QGS. General study results and limits: Unlike peripheral blood Vdelta1+ controls, thymic delta-chain sequences included roughly 18% Vdelta2 and few Vdelta3. Thymic TRG and TRD repertoires appeared highly polyclonal, with Gaussian CDR3 length distributions.

The material sequenced was Vdelta1+ gamma-delta thymocytes from the thymus. Described subset: FACS-sorted CD3+ TCRalphabeta- TCRVdelta1+ TCRVdelta2- thymocytes. This chain links TRDV1 with TRDJ1; D remains unclear. The receptor was isolated from a girl in the first two years of life who had congenital heart surgery. The CDR3 is CALGDTVLRHTGTDKLIF. CDR3 in DNA: TGTGCTCTTGGGGATACGGTTCTCCGCCATACCGGGACCGATAAACTCATCTTT.